Here is one T cell receptor (beta chain) with its context. Its antigen remains unknown. It was with 60 Vbeta and 13 Jbeta primers that the PCR ran. The data were produced by immunoSEQ multiplex PCR, yet TCRdb's version contains in-frame clones alone and is incomplete. The profile shows around 90,000 clones, 64% of them singletons. The data are from a study of cytomegalovirus exposure and HLA in healthy donors. In germline, CDR1 is SGHNT, CDR2 YYREEE (reference sequence). Trimming removed 5 bases from V and 5 bases from J, with 14 bases in between. This CDR3 comprises 13 residues. Findings and caveats of the study: Altogether, about 160 TCR beta chains were recorded as cytomegalovirus-associated.

Material for sequencing was PBMCs. The TCR sequence derives from a human donor in good health. This sequence joins TRBV5-4 and TRBJ2-7; D unresolved. In DNA, the CDR3 is TGTGCCAGCAGTCCCTTCGGCAGGCACGAGCAGTACTTC. It translates to CASSPFGRHEQYF. Filled out from reference TRBV5-4 and TRBJ2-7, the complete variable domain reads ETGVTQSPTHLIKTRGQQVTLRCSSQSGHNTVSWYQQALGQGPQFIFQYYREEENGRGNFPPRFSGLQFPNYSSELNVNALELDDSALYLCASSPFGRHEQYFGPGTRLTVT.